This T cell receptor (beta chain) stems from a study of B cell selection in AIRE deficiency. Whole-study results and caveats: Only roughly 9% of around 3,900 shared Treg sequences were patient-specific; 31.6% healthy-specific. AIRE-deficient Tconv and Treg repertoires matched healthy donors in TCRBV, CDR3 length, diversity.

The table came from immunoSEQ multiplex PCR; TCRdb's copy has only in-frame clones and leaves some out. The sample has about 24,000 clones; around 97% are singletons. Sorting defined conventional CD4 T cells as CD4+CD127+. For this clone: The antigen remains undetermined.

The CDR3 has 15 amino acids. CDR1 and CDR2 from the germline V gene are SGHKS and YYEKEE (reference sequence). V was shortened by 0 bases and J by 3 bases, with 10 bases between the two germline ends. The V and J genes are TRBV5-5 and TRBJ1-5; D uncertain. The specimen was conventional CD4+ T cells sorted from PBMCs. This sequence was found in a human donor with AIRE deficiency. The CDR3 is CASSLGGAVNQPQHF. In DNA form, the CDR3 reads TGTGCCAGCAGCTTGGGGGGTGCTGTCAATCAGCCCCAGCATTTT.